This T cell receptor beta chain was found in a study of blood T cell repertoires in COVID-19. As for the study in general: Donors in the United States, Italy and Spain gave samples during acute or convalescent COVID-19. PBMCs, B-cell-depleted T cells, or T cells were the source of the cDNA or gDNA that made up the material.

Original processing notes: From reference gene primer amplification, estimates of nucleated cell counts were derived. Libraries were prepared by immunoSEQ multiplex PCR; TCRdb keeps only in-frame clonotypes and omits some of them. D and trimming come from the DNA, and the V and J calls and clone size come from that table. The table shows 93,000 or so clones, with 70% to 90% occurring only once. Per the germline V gene, CDR1 is SGHTA and CDR2 is FQGNSA. The V gene end was trimmed by 1 base and the J gene end by 2 bases; junction bases not matched to a gene: 7. This CDR3 has 17 residues. This clone occurred once.

V is TRBV7-2 and J is TRBJ2-5; 10 nucleotides agree with TRBD2. The sequence derives from a man aged 45-65 years in a cohort sampled during active COVID-19. The sample consisted of peripheral blood. The CDR3 DNA sequence: TGTGCCAGCAGCTTAGGAGAACTAGCGGGGAGACAAGAGACCCAGTACTTC. Protein: CASSLGELAGRQETQYF.